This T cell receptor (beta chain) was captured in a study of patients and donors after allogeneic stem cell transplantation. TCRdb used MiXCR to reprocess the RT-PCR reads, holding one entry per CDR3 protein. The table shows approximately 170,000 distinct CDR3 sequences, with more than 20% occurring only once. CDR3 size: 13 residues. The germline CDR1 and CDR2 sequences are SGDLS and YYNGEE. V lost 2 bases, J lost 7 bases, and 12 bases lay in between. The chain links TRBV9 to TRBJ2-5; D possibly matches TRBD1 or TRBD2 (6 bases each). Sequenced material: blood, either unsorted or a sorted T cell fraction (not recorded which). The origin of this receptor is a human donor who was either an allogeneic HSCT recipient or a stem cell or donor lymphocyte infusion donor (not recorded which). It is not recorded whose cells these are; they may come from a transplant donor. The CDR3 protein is CASSVLRGGTQYF. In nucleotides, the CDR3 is TGTGCCAGCAGCGTTCTCAGGGGAGGGACCCAGTACTTC.